These 27 T cell receptor beta chains originate from one sample sequenced in a study of T-cell memory formation after mild COVID-19. TCRdb reprocessed the 5' RACE reads via MiXCR and lists one record per CDR3 protein. In the table there are around 300,000 distinct CDR3 sequences, 14% of which are singletons. Sequencing was performed on PBMCs or a T cell subset sorted from them (not recorded which). Every receptor here comes from a man aged 18 to 29 who had mild COVID-19 (a few samples of this study predate the infection). Cell type and time point are not known.

V usage is TRBV7-9 and J usage is TRBJ1-2, with D maybe TRBD1 (6 bases). Germline V CDR1 and CDR2: SEHNR, FQNEAQ (reference sequence). CDR3 size: 18 residues. With 1 base removed from V and 8 bases from J, the gap between germline ends came to 26 bases. Here the CDR3 DNA reads TGTGCCAGCAGCTTAGACCGGACAGTTCCTCCTTTTCGTCTAGGCTACACCTTC. This sequence encodes CASSLDRTVPPFRLGYTF.

The table lists this clonotype with a few counts. The DNA of the CDR3 is TGTGCCAGCAGCTTACAGGGCTACTCCGGGGGAGATACGCAGTATTTT. Its protein product is CASSLQGYSGGDTQYF. The chain couples TRBV7-7 to TRBJ2-3; possibly TRBD2 for D (6 bases). Germline V gene data show CDR1 as SSHAT and CDR2 as FNYEAQ (reference sequence). The length of the CDR3 is 16 residues. The V end lost 2 bases, the J end lost 5 bases, and 17 bases lay between the germline ends.

The chain uses TRBV14 and TRBJ1-4; the D is unclear. Trimming took 4 bases from V and 7 from J, leaving 16 bases between them. Germline V gives CDR1 SGHDN, CDR2 FVKESK. The CDR3 has 15 residues. CDR3 nucleotides: TGTGCCAGCAGCCCGAGAGGGCCAGTACGTGAAAAACTGTTTTTT. Amino acid sequence: CASSPRGPVREKLFF.

Note on this clonotype: A read error is possible here, since a much larger clone lies one base away. This rearrangement joins TRBV5-1 to TRBJ2-3, with D tentatively TRBD1 (5 bases). The CDR3 is 13 amino acids. Germline assignment: CDR1 SGHRS and CDR2 YFSETQ. Trimming shortened V by 2 bases and J by 4 bases, and 8 bases separated the two germline ends. CDR3 protein: CASSFDSADTQYF. As DNA, the CDR3 is TGCGCCAGCAGCTTCGACAGCGCAGATACGCAGTATTTT.

The table lists this clonotype with a few counts. V usage is TRBV20-1 and J usage is TRBJ2-1, with a weak D call TRBD2 (6 bases). This CDR3 has 15 amino acids. With 3 bases removed from V and 7 bases from J, the gap between germline ends came to 19 bases. Per the germline V gene, CDR1 is DFQATT and CDR2 is SNEGSKA (reference sequence). CDR3 DNA sequence: TGCAGTGCTAGCTCCGGAAGGAGGGTGTCGAATGAGCAGTTCTTC. It specifies CSASSGRRVSNEQFF.

The table lists this clonotype with a few counts. V gene TRBV6-2 or TRBV6-3 combines with J gene TRBJ1-3; the D is unclear. Germline assignment: CDR1 MNHEY and CDR2 SVGEGT. V was pared by 6 bases and J by 0 bases, with 6 bases between. CDR3 length equals 13 residues. The CDR3 protein is CASRRRSGNTIYF. CDR3 in DNA: TGTGCCAGCAGGAGACGCTCTGGAAACACCATATATTTT.

This clonotype was seen a few times. The chain couples TRBV20-1 to TRBJ2-7; tentatively, D is TRBD1 (5 bases). The CDR3 extends over 13 amino acids. V gave up 3 bases and J gave up 2 bases, with 11 bases separating them. The germline V gene has CDR1 DFQATT and CDR2 SNEGSKA (reference sequence). Here the CDR3 DNA reads TGCAGTGCTAGTTCCCCAGGGACCTACGAGCAGTACTTC. This gives the protein CSASSPGTYEQYF.

In its sample, this clonotype was seen once. V is TRBV12-3 or TRBV12-4 and J is TRBJ1-4, with D unresolved. V was pared by 0 bases and J by 6 bases, with 14 bases between. This CDR3 region has 16 residues. The CDR3 coding sequence is TGTGCCAGCAGTTTAGCGTTCAGGTCGTCTCATGAAAAACTGTTTTTT. Translated: CASSLAFRSSHEKLFF.

The V call is TRBV20-1, the J call TRBJ2-3; 8 bases map to TRBD1. After removal of 2 bases from V and 2 bases from J, the junction contained 3 bases not matched to a gene. There are 14 residues in the CDR3. Germline CDR1 reads DFQATT; CDR2 reads SNEGSKA (reference sequence). DNA of the CDR3: TGCAGTGCTAGACAGGGGGCATTCACAGATACGCAGTATTTT. It encodes CSARQGAFTDTQYF.

This clonotype was seen a few times. This chain links TRBV15 with TRBJ1-5; the match to TRBD1 covers 9 bases. Looked up from germline, CDR1 is LNHNV and CDR2 is YYDKDF (reference sequence). This CDR3 region has 14 residues. Losses at the gene ends were 5 bases for V and 4 bases for J; bases not matched to a gene: 3. The CDR3 bases are TGTGCCACCAGCGGGACAGGGACAAATCAGCCCCAGCATTTT. Translating it yields CATSGTGTNQPQHF.

This clonotype was seen more than once but under ten times. The chain joins TRBV6-5 to TRBJ1-1, with D perhaps matching TRBD1 (5 bases). This CDR3 spans 13 amino acids. The V gene's germline CDR1 is MNHEY and CDR2 SVGAGI. The germline V and J ends were trimmed by 2 bases and 9 bases, with 13 bases remaining between them. CDR3 loop: CASSYGGTYQAFF. In nucleotides, the CDR3 is TGTGCCAGCAGTTACGGGGGGACGTACCAAGCTTTCTTT.

This clonotype was recorded at least ten times. This rearrangement joins TRBV7-2 to TRBJ2-3; D may correspond to TRBD1 or TRBD2 (5 bases each). V lost 3 bases to trimming and J lost 1 base, with 8 bases between them. The CDR3 has 14 amino acids. Per the germline V gene, CDR1 is SGHTA and CDR2 is FQGNSA. Here the CDR3 DNA reads TGTGCCAGCAGCTTTCGGGACGGCACAGATACGCAGTATTTT. It codes for CASSFRDGTDTQYF.

CDR3 sequence reads: CASKRRGGGYNEQFF. CDR3 bases: TGTGCCAGCAAACGGAGGGGTGGAGGATACAATGAGCAGTTCTTC. This chain links TRBV21-1 with TRBJ2-1; the table's D call of TRBD2 was not tested on the DNA. TRBV21-1 represents a pseudogene. The CDR3 totals 15 residues.

This clonotype has a handful of counts. The CDR3 here is CASSSLSGGGYNEQFF. In DNA form, the CDR3 reads TGCGCCAGCAGCTCGCTCAGCGGGGGGGGCTACAATGAGCAGTTCTTC. The chain is built from TRBV5-1 and TRBJ2-1; 10 positions agree with TRBD2. CDR3 size: 16 residues. With 3 bases clipped from V and 3 bases from J, the junction kept 6 bases outside the gene matches. CDR1 and CDR2 (germline): SGHRS, YFSETQ.

The J gene is TRBJ2-2, the V gene TRBV12-3 or TRBV12-4; 8 nucleotides match TRBD1. The CDR3 length is 15 residues. V trimming: 6 bases; J trimming: 2 bases; junction bases outside the gene matches: 5. CDR3 nucleotide sequence: TGTGCCAGCAGGACAGGGGTCTTCAACACCGGGGAGCTGTTTTTT. Translation: CASRTGVFNTGELFF.

The table lists this clonotype with a few counts. V usage is TRBV6-6 and J usage is TRBJ1-1, with 8 bases fitting TRBD1. CDR1 is MNHNY and CDR2 is SVGAGI in the germline V gene (reference sequence). Unmatched junction bases numbered 2, after V lost 4 bases and J lost 4 bases. The CDR3 loop spans 13 amino acids. DNA for the CDR3: TGTGCCAGCAGTTCAGGGACAGGCACTGAAGCTTTCTTT. Amino acid sequence: CASSSGTGTEAFF.

This clonotype was counted between two and nine times. J is TRBJ2-2 and V is TRBV7-9; tentative D call: TRBD1 (6 bases). The CDR3 sequence is 16 residues long. The V end lost 6 bases, the J end lost 0 bases, and 14 bases lay between the germline ends. The germline gives CDR1 SEHNR, CDR2 FQNEAQ (reference sequence). For the CDR3, the DNA is TGTGCCAGCAGACCGGCGTGGGACACGAACACCGGGGAGCTGTTTTTT. The encoded protein is CASRPAWDTNTGELFF. The full variable domain, rest sourced from reference TRBV7-9 and TRBJ2-2, is DTGVSQNPRHKITKRGQNVTFRCDPISEHNRLYWYRQTLGQGPEFLTYFQNEAQLEKSRLLSDRFSAERPKGSFSTLEIQRTEQGDSAMYLCASRPAWDTNTGELFFGEGSRLTVL.

The genes are TRBV7-8 and TRBJ2-5; D is undetermined. There are 14 residues in the CDR3. Germline V gives CDR1 SGHVS, CDR2 FQNEAQ. V was cut by 4 bases and J by 2 bases, with 11 bases left in between. For the CDR3, the DNA is TGTGCCAGCAGCTGGTCGACGGTACAAGAGACCCAGTACTTC. Residues: CASSWSTVQETQYF.

This chain links TRBV4-1 with TRBJ2-5; D is unclear. Germline V gene data show CDR1 as MGHRA and CDR2 as YSYEKL. This CDR3 is 14 amino acids long. The germline V and J ends were trimmed by 3 bases and 14 bases, with 22 bases remaining between them. CDR3 residues: CASSQIFKLYPTYF. The CDR3 DNA reads as TGCGCCAGCAGCCAGATATTTAAGTTATACCCCACATACTTC.

The table lists this clonotype with a few counts. The chain has TRBV6-5 and TRBJ2-6, with no clear D. This CDR3 is 15 amino acids long. The V end lost 3 bases, the J end lost 0 bases, and 6 bases lay between the germline ends. Germline-derived CDR1 and CDR2 are MNHEY and SVGAGI. The CDR3: CASSYQLSGANVLTF. The CDR3 DNA follows: TGTGCCAGCAGTTATCAGCTCTCTGGGGCCAACGTCCTGACTTTC.

Ten or more counts support this clonotype. This chain joins TRBV24-1 and TRBJ1-5, with 8 bases lining up with TRBD1. Unmatched junction bases numbered 4, after V lost 3 bases and J lost 4 bases. The CDR3 extends over 15 amino acids. The V gene's germline CDR1 is KGHDR and CDR2 SFDVKD. The CDR3 DNA is TGTGCCACCAGTGATCGACAGGGGAATAATCAGCCCCAGCATTTT. Its protein product is CATSDRQGNNQPQHF.

For this clonotype: The germline gene is not matched at one end of the junction; a read error may be the cause. This sequence joins TRBV6-2 or TRBV6-3 and TRBJ2-1, with D tentatively TRBD2 (5 bases). CDR3 length: 9 residues. Germline values: CDR1 MNHEY, CDR2 SVGEGT. The CDR3 DNA follows: TGCACCGGGGTCAATGAGCAGTTCTTC. Protein: CTGVNEQFF.

The chain is built from TRBV24-1 and TRBJ2-3, with 8 positions matching TRBD2. The CDR3 loop spans 12 amino acids. Germline CDR1 and CDR2: KGHDR and SFDVKD. The J segment lost 5 bases and the V segment lost 7 bases, leaving 1 base of the junction unmatched. The CDR3 protein is CATSGGGDTQYF. In DNA form, the CDR3 reads TGTGCCACCAGCGGGGGGGGAGATACGCAGTATTTT.

The rearrangement uses TRBV12-3 or TRBV12-4 and TRBJ2-7, with D perhaps matching TRBD1 or TRBD2 (6 bases each). The CDR3 consists of 13 residues. V lost 2 bases to trimming and J lost 5 bases, with 10 bases between them. The CDR3 reads CASSLSGADEQYF. The DNA for the CDR3 is TGTGCCAGCAGTTTATCGGGGGCTGACGAGCAGTACTTC.

The chain joins TRBV9 to TRBJ2-1; D gene unclear. The CDR3 spans 14 residues. Trimming left V 3 bases short and J 2 bases short, with 9 bases between. Germline V gives CDR1 SGDLS, CDR2 YYNGEE. The CDR3 DNA sequence: TGTGCCAGCAGCGAGGGCTCTCCCTACAATGAGCAGTTCTTC. Residues: CASSEGSPYNEQFF.

This clonotype was counted between two and nine times. CDR3 sequence (DNA): TGCGCCAGCAGCCAAGATAGCAGGGGCAATGAGCAGTTCTTC. Protein: CASSQDSRGNEQFF. This chain uses TRBV4-1 with TRBJ2-1; D perhaps matches TRBD1 (6 bases). There are 14 residues in the CDR3. Germline loops: CDR1 MGHRA, CDR2 YSYEKL. The V end lost 0 bases, the J end lost 6 bases, and 9 bases lay between the germline ends.

This clonotype has ten or more counts. The V call is TRBV6-6, the J call TRBJ2-7; D is perhaps TRBD2 (6 bases). V lost 5 bases and J 7 bases, leaving 9 bases between the germline ends. This CDR3 is built from 11 residues. The germline V gene encodes CDR1 MNHNY and CDR2 SVGAGI (reference sequence). The CDR3 loop is CASSPGLEQYV. CDR3 coding DNA: TGTGCCAGCAGTCCCGGACTAGAGCAGTACGTC.